This T cell receptor beta chain is drawn from a study of blood T cell repertoires in COVID-19. About the study: COVID-19 samples collected from the United States, Italy and Spain covered acute and convalescent phases. The cDNA or gDNA used as material had been derived from T cells, B-cell-depleted T cells, or PBMCs.

Trimming removed 5 bases from V and 3 bases from J; junction bases left unmatched: 8. The CDR3 sequence is 15 residues long. From germline, CDR1 is SGHAT and CDR2 FQNNGV. In the authors' workflow: For nucleated cells, counts were estimated from reference gene primer amplification. The protocol was immunoSEQ multiplex PCR, while the TCRdb copy is restricted to in-frame clones and leaves out a portion. Clonal size and the V and J genes are those of that table, whereas D and trimming came from the DNA. This table has approximately 97,000 clones, about nine tenths appearing once. The V gene is TRBV11-2, the J gene TRBJ1-1; 8 bases fit TRBD1. The TCR sequence derives from a man aged 55 to 70 with acute or convalescent COVID-19. Sequencing input: peripheral blood. CDR3 nucleotide sequence: TGTGCCAGCAGCCCGCCTTCAGGGGGCTACACTGAAGCTTTCTTT. This codes for CASSPPSGGYTEAFF.